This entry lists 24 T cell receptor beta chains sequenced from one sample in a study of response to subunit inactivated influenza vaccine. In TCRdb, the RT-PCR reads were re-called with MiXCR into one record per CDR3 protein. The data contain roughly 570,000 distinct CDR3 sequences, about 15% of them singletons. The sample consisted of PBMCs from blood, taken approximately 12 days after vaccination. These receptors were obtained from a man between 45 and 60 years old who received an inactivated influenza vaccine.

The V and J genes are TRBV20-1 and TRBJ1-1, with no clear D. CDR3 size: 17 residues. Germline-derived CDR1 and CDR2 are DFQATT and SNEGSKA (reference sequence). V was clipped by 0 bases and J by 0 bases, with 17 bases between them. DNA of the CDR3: TGCAGTGCTAGAGATTTTACGAACGGTTTAATGAACACTGAAGCTTTCTTT. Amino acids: CSARDFTNGLMNTEAFF.

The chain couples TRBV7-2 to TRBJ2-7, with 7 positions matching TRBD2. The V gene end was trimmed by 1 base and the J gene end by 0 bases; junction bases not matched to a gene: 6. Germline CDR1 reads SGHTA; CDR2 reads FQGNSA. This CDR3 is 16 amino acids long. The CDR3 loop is CASSLVAGVTSYEQYF. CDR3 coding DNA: TGTGCCAGCAGCTTAGTTGCGGGAGTTACCTCCTACGAGCAGTACTTC.

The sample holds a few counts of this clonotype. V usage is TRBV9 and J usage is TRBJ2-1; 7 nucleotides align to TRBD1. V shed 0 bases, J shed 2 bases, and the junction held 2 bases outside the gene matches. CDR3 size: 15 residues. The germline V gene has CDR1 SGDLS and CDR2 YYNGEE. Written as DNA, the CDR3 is TGTGCCAGCAGCGTAGTAGGGGGCACCTACAATGAGCAGTTCTTC. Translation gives CASSVVGGTYNEQFF.

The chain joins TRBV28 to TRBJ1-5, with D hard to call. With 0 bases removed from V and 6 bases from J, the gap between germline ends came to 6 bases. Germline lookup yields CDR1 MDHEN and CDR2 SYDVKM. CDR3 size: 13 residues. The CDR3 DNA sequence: TGTGCCAGCAGTTTATGGCAGAGTCAGCCCCAGCATTTT. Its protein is CASSLWQSQPQHF. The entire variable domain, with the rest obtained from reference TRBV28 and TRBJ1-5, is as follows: DVKVTQSSRYLVKRTGEKVFLECVQDMDHENMFWYRQDPGLGLRLIYFSYDVKMKEKGDIPEGYSVSREKKERFSLILESASTNQTSMYLCASSLWQSQPQHFGDGTRLSIL.

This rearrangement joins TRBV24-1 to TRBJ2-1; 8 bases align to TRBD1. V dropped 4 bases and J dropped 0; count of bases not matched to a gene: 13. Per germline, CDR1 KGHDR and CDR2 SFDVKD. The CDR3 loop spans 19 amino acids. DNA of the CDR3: TGTGCCACCAGTGACCCTACTCGTAGGACAGGGAGCTCCTACAATGAGCAGTTCTTC. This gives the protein CATSDPTRRTGSSYNEQFF.

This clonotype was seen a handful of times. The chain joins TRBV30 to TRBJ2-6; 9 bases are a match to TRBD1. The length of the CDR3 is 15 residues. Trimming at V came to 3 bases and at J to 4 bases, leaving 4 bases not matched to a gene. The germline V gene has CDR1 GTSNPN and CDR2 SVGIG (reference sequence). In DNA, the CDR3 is TGTGCCTGGAGGGGGACAGGGATCGGGGCCAACGTCCTGACTTTC. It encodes CAWRGTGIGANVLTF.

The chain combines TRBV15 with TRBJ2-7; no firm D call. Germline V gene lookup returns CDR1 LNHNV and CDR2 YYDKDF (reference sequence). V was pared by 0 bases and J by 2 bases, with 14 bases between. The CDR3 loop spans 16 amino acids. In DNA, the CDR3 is TGTGCCACCAGCAGAGACAGGAAAATCCCGACCTACGAGCAGTACTTC. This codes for CATSRDRKIPTYEQYF.

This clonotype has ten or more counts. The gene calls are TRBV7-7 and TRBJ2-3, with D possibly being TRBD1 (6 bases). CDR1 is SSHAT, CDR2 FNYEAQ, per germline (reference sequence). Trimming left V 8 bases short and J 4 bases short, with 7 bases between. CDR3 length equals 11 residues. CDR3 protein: CASPGADTQYF. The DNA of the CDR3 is TGTGCCAGCCCAGGGGCAGATACGCAGTATTTT.

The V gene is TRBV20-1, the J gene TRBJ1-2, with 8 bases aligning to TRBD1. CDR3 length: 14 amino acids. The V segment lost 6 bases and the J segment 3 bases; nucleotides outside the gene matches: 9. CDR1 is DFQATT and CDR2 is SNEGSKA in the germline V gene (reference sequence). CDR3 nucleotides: TGCAGTGCCAACTTCGGGACAGGCGACTATGGCTACACCTTC. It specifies CSANFGTGDYGYTF.

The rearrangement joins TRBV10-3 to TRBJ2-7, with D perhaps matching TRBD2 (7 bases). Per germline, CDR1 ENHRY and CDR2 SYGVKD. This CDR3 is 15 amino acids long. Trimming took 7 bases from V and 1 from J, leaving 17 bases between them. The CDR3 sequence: CAINSAGAWSYEQYF. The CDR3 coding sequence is TGTGCCATCAATTCTGCGGGGGCTTGGTCCTACGAGCAGTACTTC.

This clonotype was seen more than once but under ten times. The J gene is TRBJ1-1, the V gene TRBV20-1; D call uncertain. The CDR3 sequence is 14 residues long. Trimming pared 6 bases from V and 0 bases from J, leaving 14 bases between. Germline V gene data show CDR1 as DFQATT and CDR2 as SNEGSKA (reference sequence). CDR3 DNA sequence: TGCAGTGCCCGGCGGACTGGTATGAACACTGAAGCTTTCTTT. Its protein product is CSARRTGMNTEAFF.

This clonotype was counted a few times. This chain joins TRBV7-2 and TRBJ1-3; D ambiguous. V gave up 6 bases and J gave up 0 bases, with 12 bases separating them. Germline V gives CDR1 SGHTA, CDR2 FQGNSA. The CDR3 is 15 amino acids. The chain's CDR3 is CASSWDTSSGNTIYF. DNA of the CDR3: TGTGCCAGCAGTTGGGATACGAGCTCTGGAAACACCATATATTTT.

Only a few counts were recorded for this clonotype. In DNA, the CDR3 is TGTGCCAGCAGCCCACAGGGGGGGACCACTGAAGCTTTCTTT. Translating it yields CASSPQGGTTEAFF. The chain uses TRBV12-3 or TRBV12-4 and TRBJ1-1; 8 bases align to TRBD1. The junction had 7 bases not matched to a gene; V was cut back by 6 bases and J by 4 bases. CDR3 size: 14 residues.

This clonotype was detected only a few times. The CDR3 DNA follows: TGTGCCTGGAGTCCCGTGAACTCCTATAATTCACCCCTCCACTTT. It encodes CAWSPVNSYNSPLHF. The chain carries TRBV30 and TRBJ1-6, with D uncertain. Germline assignment: CDR1 GTSNPN and CDR2 SVGIG (reference sequence). V lost 2 bases, J lost 0 bases, and 8 bases lay in between. The CDR3 runs to 15 residues.

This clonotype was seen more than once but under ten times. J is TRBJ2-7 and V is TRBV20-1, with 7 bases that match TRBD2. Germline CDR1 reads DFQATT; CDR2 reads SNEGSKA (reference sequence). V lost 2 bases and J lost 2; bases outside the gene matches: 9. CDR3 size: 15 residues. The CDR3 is CSARRLAANPYEQYF. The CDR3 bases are TGCAGTGCTAGAAGGCTAGCGGCGAACCCCTACGAGCAGTACTTC.

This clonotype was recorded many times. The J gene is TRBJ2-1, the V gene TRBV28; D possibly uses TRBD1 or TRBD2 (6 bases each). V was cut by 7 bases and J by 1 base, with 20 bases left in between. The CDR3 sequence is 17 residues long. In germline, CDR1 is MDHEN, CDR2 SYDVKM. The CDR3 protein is CASTLTRRGRSYNEQFF. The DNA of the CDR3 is TGTGCCAGCACCCTCACACGAAGGGGGAGGTCCTACAATGAGCAGTTCTTC. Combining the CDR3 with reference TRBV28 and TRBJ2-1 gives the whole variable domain DVKVTQSSRYLVKRTGEKVFLECVQDMDHENMFWYRQDPGLGLRLIYFSYDVKMKEKGDIPEGYSVSREKKERFSLILESASTNQTSMYLCASTLTRRGRSYNEQFFGPGTRLTVL.

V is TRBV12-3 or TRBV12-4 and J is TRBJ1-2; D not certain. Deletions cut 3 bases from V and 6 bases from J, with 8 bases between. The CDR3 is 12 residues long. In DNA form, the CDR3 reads TGTGCCAGCAGTTTGCGTCGCCATGGCTACACCTTC. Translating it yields CASSLRRHGYTF.

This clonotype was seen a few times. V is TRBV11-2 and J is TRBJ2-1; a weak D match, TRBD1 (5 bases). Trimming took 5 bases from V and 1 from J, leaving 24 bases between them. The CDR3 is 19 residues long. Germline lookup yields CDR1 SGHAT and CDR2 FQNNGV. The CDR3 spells CASSPGLTVTSISYNEQFF. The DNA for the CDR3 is TGTGCCAGCAGCCCCGGATTGACAGTCACTTCAATATCCTACAATGAGCAGTTCTTC.

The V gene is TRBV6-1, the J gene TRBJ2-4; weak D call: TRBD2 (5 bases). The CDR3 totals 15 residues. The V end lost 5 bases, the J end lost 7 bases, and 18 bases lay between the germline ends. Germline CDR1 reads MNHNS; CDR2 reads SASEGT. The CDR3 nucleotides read TGTGCCAGCAGTCAAGGAAGAGTTGGAGGCAACATTCAGTACTTC. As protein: CASSQGRVGGNIQYF.

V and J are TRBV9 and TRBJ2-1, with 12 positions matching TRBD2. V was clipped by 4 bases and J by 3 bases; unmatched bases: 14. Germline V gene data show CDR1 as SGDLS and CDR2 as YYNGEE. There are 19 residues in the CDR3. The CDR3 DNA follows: TGTGCCAGCAGCCTTTCTGCGGGAGGACTAGCGGGATTCTACAATGAGCAGTTCTTC. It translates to CASSLSAGGLAGFYNEQFF.

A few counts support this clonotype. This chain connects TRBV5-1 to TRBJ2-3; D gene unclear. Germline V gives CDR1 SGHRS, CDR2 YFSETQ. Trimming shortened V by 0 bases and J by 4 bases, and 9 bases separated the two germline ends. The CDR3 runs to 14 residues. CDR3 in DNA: TGCGCCAGCAGCTTGGGGGCGCATTCAGATACGCAGTATTTT. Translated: CASSLGAHSDTQYF.

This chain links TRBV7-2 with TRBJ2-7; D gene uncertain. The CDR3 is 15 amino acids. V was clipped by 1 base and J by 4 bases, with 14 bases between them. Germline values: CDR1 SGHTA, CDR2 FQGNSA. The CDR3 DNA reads TGTGCCAGCAGCTTAGGGTCGCGCAGGAAATACGAGCAGTACTTC. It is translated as CASSLGSRRKYEQYF.

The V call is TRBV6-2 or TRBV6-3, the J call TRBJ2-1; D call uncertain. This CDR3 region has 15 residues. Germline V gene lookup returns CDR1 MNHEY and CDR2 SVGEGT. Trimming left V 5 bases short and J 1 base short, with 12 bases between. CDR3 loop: CASSQLCSSYNEQFF. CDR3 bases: TGTGCCAGCAGTCAACTGTGCTCATCCTACAATGAGCAGTTCTTC.

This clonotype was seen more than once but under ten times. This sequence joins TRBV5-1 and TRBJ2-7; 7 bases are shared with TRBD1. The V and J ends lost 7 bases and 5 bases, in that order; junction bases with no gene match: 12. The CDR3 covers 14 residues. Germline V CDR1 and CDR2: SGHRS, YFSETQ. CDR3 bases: TGCGCCAGCCACTCCGGGACAGTGGTTCACGAGCAGTACTTC. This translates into CASHSGTVVHEQYF.